The 29 T cell receptor beta chains in this list originate from one sample, sequenced in a study of blood T cell repertoires in COVID-19. Produced via immunoSEQ multiplex PCR; TCRdb's table is partial and in-frame only. The sample holds about 48,000 clones, around four fifths seen once. The sample taken for sequencing was peripheral blood. These receptors all stem from a man between 65 and 85 years old with acute or convalescent COVID-19.

The rearrangement joins TRBV30 to TRBJ1-3, with D perhaps matching TRBD1 (5 bases). Trimming took 0 bases from V and 0 from J, leaving 9 bases between them. Per the germline V gene, CDR1 is GTSNPN and CDR2 is SVGIG (reference sequence). The CDR3 contains 15 residues. CDR3 bases: TGTGCCTGGAGTGTACCCGGGGGCTCTGGAAACACCATATATTTT. Its protein is CAWSVPGGSGNTIYF.

This clone was picked up one time. This chain connects TRBV6-4 to TRBJ2-3; tentative D call: TRBD1 (6 bases). Germline V gene data show CDR1 as MRHNA and CDR2 as SNTAGT. Trimming pared 8 bases from V and 0 bases from J, leaving 9 bases between. This CDR3 comprises 13 residues. The CDR3 loop is CASRQESTDTQYF. Here the CDR3 DNA reads TGTGCCAGCCGACAGGAGAGCACAGATACGCAGTATTTT.

The J gene is TRBJ1-1, the V gene TRBV28; no firm D call. Trimming left V 6 bases short and J 7 bases short, with 6 bases between. Germline V lookup: CDR1 MDHEN, CDR2 SYDVKM. The CDR3 runs 10 residues. CDR3 nucleotides: TGTGCCAGCAGCCGAGGTGAAGCTTTCTTT. Translated, it gives CASSRGEAFF.

This clone was observed once. The chain links TRBV6-1 to TRBJ1-1; tentatively, D is TRBD1 (5 bases). There are 15 residues in the CDR3. The germline gives CDR1 MNHNS, CDR2 SASEGT. V was shortened by 1 base and J by 4 bases, with 13 bases between the two germline ends. The CDR3: CASSEVGGVLTEAFF. The CDR3 bases are TGTGCCAGCAGTGAAGTGGGGGGAGTGCTCACTGAAGCTTTCTTT.

The rearrangement uses TRBV28 and TRBJ1-5; no reliable D call. This CDR3 is 14 amino acids long. Deletions cut 7 bases from V and 7 bases from J, with 17 bases between. Germline CDR1 reads MDHEN; CDR2 reads SYDVKM. CDR3 sequence reads: CASIHSAGGQPQHF. DNA for the CDR3: TGTGCCAGCATCCACAGTGCGGGCGGGCAGCCCCAGCATTTT. Drawing the rest from reference TRBV28 and TRBJ1-5, the complete variable domain is DVKVTQSSRYLVKRTGEKVFLECVQDMDHENMFWYRQDPGLGLRLIYFSYDVKMKEKGDIPEGYSVSREKKERFSLILESASTNQTSMYLCASIHSAGGQPQHFGDGTRLSIL.

The chain has TRBV28 and TRBJ1-5, with 7 bases aligning to TRBD1. The V segment lost 5 bases and the J segment 0 bases; nucleotides outside the gene matches: 13. The germline CDR1 and CDR2 sequences are MDHEN and SYDVKM. The CDR3 totals 18 residues. As DNA, the CDR3 is TGTGCCAGCAGTCCCCTCCTAGGGGACAGAGATAGCAATCAGCCCCAGCATTTT. Translating it yields CASSPLLGDRDSNQPQHF.

V usage is TRBV3-1 (or the pseudogene TRBV3-2) and J usage is TRBJ2-2, with D possibly matching TRBD1 (5 bases). CDR3 size: 19 residues. V was trimmed by 4 bases and J by 4 bases, leaving 25 bases between them. CDR1 and CDR2 (germline): LGHDT, YNNKEL (reference sequence). The CDR3 sequence: CASSPQPNRPLFSTGELFF. The CDR3 DNA is TGTGCCAGCAGCCCACAGCCAAACAGGCCCCTGTTTAGCACCGGGGAGCTGTTTTTT.

The CDR3 region is CASSRGQGNTEAFF. CDR3 nucleotides: TGTGCCAGCAGCAGAGGACAGGGGAACACTGAAGCTTTCTTT. This chain links TRBV5-6 with TRBJ1-1, with TRBD1 matching over 8 bases. The CDR3 consists of 14 residues. Germline V CDR1 and CDR2: SGHDT, YYEEEE. V trimming: 4 bases; J trimming: 1 base; junction bases outside the gene matches: 3.

The V and J genes are TRBV7-8 and TRBJ2-3, with D maybe TRBD2 (6 bases). Deletions cut 5 bases from V and 0 bases from J, with 15 bases between. Germline V gene sequence: CDR1 SGHVS, CDR2 FQNEAQ. The CDR3 sequence is 16 residues long. CDR3 sequence (DNA): TGTGCCAGCAGCCTTCTGACTAGACTCAGCACAGATACGCAGTATTTT. The encoded protein is CASSLLTRLSTDTQYF.

The chain employs TRBV16 and TRBJ2-6; weak D call: TRBD2 (6 bases). Trimming stripped 4 bases from V and 0 bases from J, with 16 bases between. CDR1 is KGHSY and CDR2 is FQNENV in the germline V gene. The CDR3 covers 18 residues. DNA for the CDR3: TGTGCCAGCAGCCCTAGGACGGGAGAACTCTCTGGGGCCAACGTCCTGACTTTC. Translating gives CASSPRTGELSGANVLTF.

This clone turned up a few times. V usage is TRBV19 and J usage is TRBJ1-3; 7 nucleotides match TRBD1. The germline V gene encodes CDR1 LNHDA and CDR2 SQIVND (reference sequence). The CDR3 contains 15 residues. The ends lost 4 bases at V and 2 bases at J; junction bases unmatched: 5. The DNA of the CDR3 is TGTGCCAGTAGTACTTGGACAGGCCCTGGAAACACCATATATTTT. Residues: CASSTWTGPGNTIYF.

This clone was counted a single time. The chain joins TRBV4-2 to TRBJ1-5; no firm D call. The CDR3 loop spans 13 amino acids. The V and J ends lost 0 bases and 7 bases respectively, with 7 bases between them. The germline V gene encodes CDR1 LGHNA and CDR2 YNFKEQ. DNA of the CDR3: TGTGCCAGCAGCCAAGATATGTTACAGCCCCAGCATTTT. Its protein is CASSQDMLQPQHF.

The J gene is TRBJ1-5, the V gene TRBV28; 11 bases align to TRBD1. After removal of 6 bases from V and 7 bases from J, the junction contained 5 bases not matched to a gene. The germline CDR1 and CDR2 sequences are MDHEN and SYDVKM. CDR3 length equals 14 residues. The DNA of the CDR3 is TGTGCCAGCAGACGGGGACAGGGGGTCCAGCCCCAGCATTTT. It specifies CASRRGQGVQPQHF.

The rearrangement uses TRBV19 and TRBJ2-7; tentative D call: TRBD1 (5 bases). The CDR3 consists of 15 residues. Trimming removed 3 bases from V and 3 bases from J, with 15 bases in between. Germline CDR1 and CDR2: LNHDA and SQIVND (reference sequence). The CDR3 region has the DNA TGTGCCAGTAGTATCGGCCTCAGGCAGGGCTACGAGCAGTACTTC. Amino acids: CASSIGLRQGYEQYF.

J is TRBJ1-1 and V is TRBV18; D remains unclear. CDR3 length: 14 residues. Trimming shortened V by 3 bases and J by 4 bases, and 12 bases separated the two germline ends. Germline V gene data show CDR1 as KGHSH and CDR2 as LQKENI. CDR3 in amino acids: CASSPGIEGTEAFF. CDR3 DNA sequence: TGTGCCAGCTCACCGGGTATTGAGGGCACTGAAGCTTTCTTT.

This chain uses TRBV19 with TRBJ2-7, with TRBD2 matching 8 bases. Unmatched junction bases numbered 3, after V lost 5 bases and J lost 3 bases. The CDR3 consists of 13 residues. The V gene's germline CDR1 is LNHDA and CDR2 SQIVND (reference sequence). The CDR3: CASSDSGIYEQYF. The CDR3 nucleotides read TGTGCCAGTAGTGATAGCGGGATCTACGAGCAGTACTTC.

This chain uses TRBV28 with TRBJ1-1; D is perhaps TRBD1 (6 bases). This CDR3 region has 12 residues. The ends were cut back, 5 bases at V and 4 bases at J, with 8 bases in the middle. The germline CDR1 and CDR2 sequences are MDHEN and SYDVKM. The CDR3 DNA reads as TGTGCCAGCAGTAACAGGGCCACTGAAGCTTTCTTT. Protein product: CASSNRATEAFF.

The chain couples TRBV28 to TRBJ1-2, with D tentatively TRBD1 (6 bases). CDR3 length: 13 amino acids. V was pared by 7 bases and J by 5 bases, with 14 bases between. Germline V CDR1 and CDR2: MDHEN, SYDVKM. The CDR3 coding sequence is TGTGCCAGCATCTCGCGGGGGGCTTATGGCTACACCTTC. It codes for CASISRGAYGYTF.

This clone was observed a single time. The chain employs TRBV19 and TRBJ1-6, with a tentative D call TRBD1 (5 bases). Trimming removed 3 bases at V and 7 bases at J, with 10 bases between. The germline V gene encodes CDR1 LNHDA and CDR2 SQIVND (reference sequence). The CDR3 consists of 14 residues. DNA of the CDR3: TGTGCCAGTAGTATGGGGCAGGAGAATTCACCCCTCCACTTT. Its translation: CASSMGQENSPLHF. Looking up the rest from reference TRBV19 and TRBJ1-6 gives the full variable domain: DGGITQSPKYLFRKEGQNVTLSCEQNLNHDAMYWYRQDPGQGLRLIYYSQIVNDFQKGDIAEGYSVSREKKESFPLTVTSAQKNPTAFYLCASSMGQENSPLHFGNGTRLTVT.

The gene calls are TRBV30 and TRBJ1-6; possible D gene TRBD1, 6 bases. Between the trimmed V and J ends, which lost 0 bases and 6 bases, there was a span of 6 bases. The germline gives CDR1 GTSNPN, CDR2 SVGIG (reference sequence). This CDR3 has 13 residues. The CDR3: CAWSVQGNSPLHF. CDR3 coding DNA: TGTGCCTGGAGTGTACAGGGTAATTCACCCCTCCACTTT.

This chain's CDR3 is CASSANGGQGSHNEQFF. CDR3 nucleotide sequence: TGTGCCAGCAGCGCCAACGGAGGACAGGGGAGTCACAATGAGCAGTTCTTC. The chain combines TRBV5-4 with TRBJ2-1, with 9 bases identical to TRBD1. Per the germline V gene, CDR1 is SGHNT and CDR2 is YYREEE (reference sequence). The CDR3 has 17 amino acids. J lost 5 bases, V lost 4 bases, and 13 bases had no gene match.

The V gene is TRBV7-9, the J gene TRBJ1-1; no clear D gene. V was shortened by 1 base and J by 3 bases, with 6 bases between the two germline ends. The germline V gene has CDR1 SEHNR and CDR2 FQNEAQ (reference sequence). The CDR3 contains 13 residues. Written as DNA, the CDR3 is TGTGCCAGCAGCTTAGGTACTTACACTGAAGCTTTCTTT. This translates into CASSLGTYTEAFF.

This clone appeared a single time. This rearrangement joins TRBV7-6 to TRBJ2-6; TRBD1 matches 9 bases. The junction had 6 bases not matched to a gene; V was cut back by 5 bases and J by 1 base. CDR1 SGHVS and CDR2 FNYEAQ come from the germline V gene. This CDR3 spans 17 amino acids. As DNA, the CDR3 is TGTGCCAGCAGCCTGGGACAGGGTGGGTCTGGGGCCAACGTCCTGACTTTC. Protein: CASSLGQGGSGANVLTF.

V gene TRBV5-4 combines with J gene TRBJ1-6, with D perhaps matching TRBD1 (6 bases). V was clipped by 6 bases and J by 8 bases, with 21 bases between them. CDR1 is SGHNT, CDR2 YYREEE, per germline (reference sequence). This CDR3 has 16 amino acids. This CDR3 is CASTLAQGRIDSPLHF. As DNA, the CDR3 is TGTGCCAGCACCCTGGCACAGGGTAGAATAGATTCACCCCTCCACTTT.

The V call is TRBV15, the J call TRBJ1-4, with D hard to call. This CDR3 contains 20 residues. The germline gives CDR1 LNHNV, CDR2 YYDKDF (reference sequence). V dropped 0 bases and J dropped 1 base, with 21 bases sitting between them. In nucleotides, the CDR3 is TGTGCCACCAGCAGAGATAAGGCCGGGAAAGGCACTCTAACTAATGAAAAACTGTTTTTT. As protein: CATSRDKAGKGTLTNEKLFF.

This chain connects TRBV20-1 to TRBJ2-1, with D possibly being TRBD1 (5 bases). The CDR3 totals 12 residues. Per the germline V gene, CDR1 is DFQATT and CDR2 is SNEGSKA (reference sequence). The V gene lost 3 bases and the J gene lost 8 bases, with 11 bases spanning the gap. As DNA, the CDR3 is TGCAGTGCTAGTTGGGGCGCGGATGAGCAGTTCTTC. It specifies CSASWGADEQFF.

The count of this clone is one. The chain carries TRBV5-4 and TRBJ2-1, with D perhaps matching TRBD1 (6 bases). The germline CDR1 and CDR2 sequences are SGHNT and YYREEE (reference sequence). This CDR3 comprises 15 residues. The V end lost 0 bases, the J end lost 3 bases, and 10 bases lay between the germline ends. The CDR3 nucleotides are TGTGCCAGCAGCTTGGACAGGGATATCTACAATGAGCAGTTCTTC. Translated, it gives CASSLDRDIYNEQFF.

The chain carries TRBV6-2 or TRBV6-3 and TRBJ1-5; D is unresolved. The V end was cut by 6 bases, the J end by 3 bases, with 15 bases between. Germline values: CDR1 MNHEY, CDR2 SVGEGT. The CDR3 contains 15 residues. The CDR3 loop is CASSRPQEPNQPQHF. The DNA of the CDR3 is TGTGCCAGCAGCCGCCCGCAGGAACCCAATCAGCCCCAGCATTTT.

In its sample, this clone was seen once. The V and J genes are TRBV28 and TRBJ2-1; D remains ambiguous. CDR1 is MDHEN and CDR2 is SYDVKM in the germline V gene. The CDR3 length is 12 residues. V lost 2 bases, J lost 9 bases, and 8 bases lay in between. CDR3 nucleotides: TGTGCCAGCAGTTTACCTCTAACTGAGCAGTTCTTC. Translating it yields CASSLPLTEQFF.